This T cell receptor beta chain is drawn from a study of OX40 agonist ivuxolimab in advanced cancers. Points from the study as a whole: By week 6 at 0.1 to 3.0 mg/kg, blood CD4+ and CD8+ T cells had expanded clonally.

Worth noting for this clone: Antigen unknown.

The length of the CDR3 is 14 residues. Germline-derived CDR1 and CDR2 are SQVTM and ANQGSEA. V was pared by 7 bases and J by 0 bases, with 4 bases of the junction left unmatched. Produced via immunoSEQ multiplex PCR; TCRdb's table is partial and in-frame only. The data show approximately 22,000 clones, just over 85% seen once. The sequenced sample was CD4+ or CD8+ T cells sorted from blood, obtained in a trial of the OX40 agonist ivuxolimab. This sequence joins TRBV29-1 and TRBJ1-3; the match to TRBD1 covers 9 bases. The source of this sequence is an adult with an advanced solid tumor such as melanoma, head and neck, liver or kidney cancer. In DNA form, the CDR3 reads TGCAGCGCTGGGACAGGGATCTCTGGAAACACCATATATTTT. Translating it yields CSAGTGISGNTIYF.